This T cell receptor beta chain was sequenced during a study of spatial heterogeneity in lung cancer. Study results and limitations: TCRs found ubiquitously expanded in tumor appeared in blood more at resection than at follow-up.

The presence of a unique molecular identifier marked each TCR cDNA molecule. TCRdb reprocessed the 5' RACE reads via MiXCR and lists one record per CDR3 protein. The table has about 56,000 distinct CDR3 sequences, about 8% seen once. The time point: sample taken at primary tumor resection. Unsorted samples of tumor, nontumor lung or frozen PBMC had their whole RNA sequenced. Donation came from roughly 72 patients with untreated early-stage non-small cell lung cancer. The CDR3 spans 16 residues. The V segment lost 5 bases and the J segment 0 bases; nucleotides outside the gene matches: 7. With regard to this clonotype: Its matching antigen is unknown.

This material consisted of PBMCs, taken at surgery. The source is a female donor with early-stage non-small cell lung cancer. The J gene is TRBJ1-3, the V gene TRBV12-3 or TRBV12-4; 7 nucleotides align to TRBD1. The CDR3 DNA reads as TGTGCCAGCAGTCCTCAGTCAGGGGGCTCTGGAAACACCATATATTTT. Protein product: CASSPQSGGSGNTIYF.